This record concerns one TCR beta chain sequence. These data come from a study of cytotoxic CD8 clonotypes in ibrutinib-treated CLL. Libraries were prepared by immunoSEQ multiplex PCR; TCRdb keeps only in-frame clonotypes and omits some of them. The sample consists of some 140,000 clones, around three quarters of them appearing once. The CDR3 is 15 residues long. J lost 2 bases, V lost 5 bases, and 6 bases had no gene match. Germline V CDR1 and CDR2: SGHTA, FQGTGA. This chain uses TRBV7-3 with TRBJ2-3, with TRBD2 identical over 8 bases. This TCR derives from a human donor with chronic lymphocytic leukemia. Sample: PBMCs, taken after 12 months of ibrutinib treatment. The CDR3 bases are TGTGCCAGCAGCCTAGTAGCGGGATTCACAGATACGCAGTATTTT. This sequence encodes CASSLVAGFTDTQYF.